Listed below are T cell receptor beta chains from one sample, sequenced in a study of control samples from healthy donors and cancer patients. TCRdb keeps only in-frame clones here, not all; method: immunoSEQ multiplex PCR. The sample includes some 110,000 clones, about four fifths seen only once; the top ten take less than 15%. The specimen sequenced was blood. Receptors were obtained from a woman aged 50 to 60 in good health. The CDR3 runs from the conserved cysteine through the conserved F or W. D genes are given only for firm matches. The size entry is marked missing in some rows and otherwise reads once, few, many or a size class.

j_call: TRBJ1-2
v_call: TRBV3-1/TRBV3-2
d_call: NA
clone_size: NA
cdr3_nt: TGTGCCAGCAGCCCCTTTCGGACAGCCGCTGGCTATGGCTACACCTTC
cdr3_aa: CASSPFRTAAGYGYTF

j_call: TRBJ2-5
v_call: TRBV7-2
d_call: TRBD1
clone_size: NA
cdr3_nt: TGTGCCAGCAGCTTGGGACAGGTGGAGACCCAGTACTTC
cdr3_aa: CASSLGQVETQYF

j_call: TRBJ2-3
v_call: TRBV24-1
d_call: TRBD1
clone_size: NA
cdr3_nt: TGTGCCACCAGTGATTTTAACAGGGGGTCGGCAGATACGCAGTATTTT
cdr3_aa: CATSDFNRGSADTQYF

j_call: TRBJ2-1
v_call: TRBV18
d_call: NA
clone_size: NA
cdr3_nt: TGTGCCAGCCTTCAGGACAATGAGCAGTTCTTC
cdr3_aa: CASLQDNEQFF

j_call: TRBJ1-3
v_call: TRBV3-1/TRBV3-2
d_call: NA
clone_size: NA
cdr3_nt: TGTGCCAGCAGCCCGACAAAGGGAGGAAACACCATATATTTT
cdr3_aa: CASSPTKGGNTIYF

j_call: TRBJ1-1
v_call: TRBV19
d_call: NA
clone_size: few
cdr3_nt: TGTGCCAGTAGTCCACACCCGGGGACACAGTACACTGAAGCTTTCTTT
cdr3_aa: CASSPHPGTQYTEAFF

j_call: TRBJ2-5
v_call: TRBV27
d_call: TRBD2
clone_size: NA
cdr3_nt: TGTGCCAGCAGTCAACTCCTAGCGGGGGGGCGAGAGACCCAGTACTTC
cdr3_aa: CASSQLLAGGRETQYF

j_call: TRBJ2-6
v_call: TRBV5-4
d_call: NA
clone_size: few
cdr3_nt: TGTGCCAGCAGCTTGGGCGGGGACCCTGGGGCCAACGTCCTGACTTTC
cdr3_aa: CASSLGGDPGANVLTF

j_call: TRBJ2-5
v_call: TRBV5-4
d_call: TRBD1
clone_size: NA
cdr3_nt: TGTGCCAGCAGCTTTGGGACAGGGGTCGAGACCCAGTACTTC
cdr3_aa: CASSFGTGVETQYF

j_call: TRBJ2-5
v_call: TRBV6-1
d_call: NA
clone_size: NA
cdr3_nt: TGTGCCAGCAGTGAAGATACAGTCGGGACCCAGTACTTC
cdr3_aa: CASSEDTVGTQYF

j_call: TRBJ2-7
v_call: TRBV3-1/TRBV3-2
d_call: TRBD1
clone_size: NA
cdr3_nt: TGTGCCAGCAGCCAGGACAGGGGCCGGTACGAGCAGTACTTC
cdr3_aa: CASSQDRGRYEQYF